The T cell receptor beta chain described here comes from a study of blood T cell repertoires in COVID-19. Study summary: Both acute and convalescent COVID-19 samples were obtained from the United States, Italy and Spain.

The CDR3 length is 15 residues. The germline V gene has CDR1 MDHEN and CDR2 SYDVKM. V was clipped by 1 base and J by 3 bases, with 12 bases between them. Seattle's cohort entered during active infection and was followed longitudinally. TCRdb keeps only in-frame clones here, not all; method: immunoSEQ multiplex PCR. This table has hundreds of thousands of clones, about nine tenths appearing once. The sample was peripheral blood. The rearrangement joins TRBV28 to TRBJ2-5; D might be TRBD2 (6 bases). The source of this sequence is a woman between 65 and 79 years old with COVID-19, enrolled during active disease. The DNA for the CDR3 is TGTGCCAGCAGTTTATTGCGGGGCGGCGAAGAGACCCAGTACTTC. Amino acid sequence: CASSLLRGGEETQYF.